This entry concerns a single TCR beta chain. This record comes from a study of blood T cell repertoires in COVID-19. With 8 bases removed from V and 0 bases from J, the gap between germline ends came to 13 bases. Germline V gives CDR1 SNHLY, CDR2 FYNNEI. The CDR3 contains 15 residues. Generated by immunoSEQ multiplex PCR, the TCRdb table keeps only in-frame clones and is missing some. The sample contains about 280,000 clones, roughly nine tenths of which appear only once. The source is a woman in her 40s who had recovered from COVID-19. Source material: PBMCs or T cells enriched from blood (not recorded which). J is TRBJ1-4 and V is TRBV2; unclear D gene. CDR3 in amino acids: CASRAGPSTNEKLFF. In DNA, the CDR3 is TGTGCCAGCCGCGCGGGCCCCTCAACTAATGAAAAACTGTTTTTT.